Presented here are 7 T cell receptor beta chains from one specimen sequenced in a study of T cell responses to AZD1222 COVID-19 vaccine. The data were produced by immunoSEQ multiplex PCR, yet TCRdb's version contains in-frame clones alone and is incomplete. The sample lists 250,000 to 300,000 clones; roughly 93% were seen once. The sequences come from peripheral blood, collected 28 days after the second AZD1222 dose. All receptors come from an adult who received the AZD1222 COVID-19 vaccine.

The gene calls are TRBV3-1 (or the pseudogene TRBV3-2) and TRBJ2-5, with D hard to call. V was cut by 4 bases and J by 4 bases, with 7 bases left in between. This CDR3 is 12 amino acids long. Looked up from germline, CDR1 is LGHDT and CDR2 is YNNKEL (reference sequence). Here the CDR3 reads CASSLSAETQYF. In nucleotides, the CDR3 is TGTGCCAGCAGCCTATCGGCAGAGACCCAGTACTTC.

The gene calls are TRBV5-1 and TRBJ2-7, with 9 bases fitting TRBD1. With 4 bases clipped from V and 4 bases from J, the junction kept 9 bases outside the gene matches. Germline V gene data show CDR1 as SGHRS and CDR2 as YFSETQ. This CDR3 region has 15 residues. CDR3 residues: CASSGQRTGEYEQYF. The DNA of the CDR3 is TGCGCCAGCAGCGGGCAGCGGACAGGGGAGTACGAGCAGTACTTC.

The gene calls are TRBV7-2 and TRBJ1-1, with D uncertain. The CDR3 is 14 amino acids. V lost 8 bases and J 13 bases, leaving 26 bases between the germline ends. Germline loops: CDR1 SGHTA, CDR2 FQGNSA. CDR3 sequence (DNA): TGTGCCAGCGGCTCTCGGGCCGGGAACCGGGTAGGTTTCTTT. Translated: CASGSRAGNRVGFF.

V is TRBV6-5 and J is TRBJ2-1, with D perhaps assigned TRBD1 or TRBD2 (6 bases each). Germline loops: CDR1 MNHEY, CDR2 SVGAGI. Trimming removed 7 bases from V and 9 bases from J, with 22 bases in between. This CDR3 has 15 amino acids. DNA for the CDR3: TGTGCCAGCACCCTGGGGGGCGGAGGTCGCGTTGAGCAGTTCTTC. Translated: CASTLGGGGRVEQFF.

The V gene is TRBV7-2, the J gene TRBJ2-6; D might be TRBD1 (6 bases). The CDR3 extends over 14 amino acids. Germline CDR1 and CDR2: SGHTA and FQGNSA. V shed 3 bases and J shed 8 bases, with 11 bases lying between them. Written as DNA, the CDR3 is TGTGCCAGCAGCTTCGAGACAGGCCCCAACGTCCTGACTTTC. Amino acids: CASSFETGPNVLTF.

The V call is TRBV29-1, the J call TRBJ1-1; no clear D. In germline, CDR1 is SQVTM, CDR2 ANQGSEA. CDR3 size: 13 residues. V lost 1 base to trimming and J lost 4 bases, with 10 bases between them. The chain's CDR3 is CSVEGGSITEAFF. CDR3 nucleotides: TGCAGCGTTGAAGGGGGATCGATCACTGAAGCTTTCTTT. Full variable domain (outside the CDR3, taken from reference TRBV29-1 and TRBJ1-1): SAVISQKPSRDICQRGTSLTIQCQVDSQVTMMFWYRQQPGQSLTLIATANQGSEATYESGFVIDKFPISRPNLTFSTLTVSNMSPEDSSIYLCSVEGGSITEAFFGQGTRLTVV.

The J gene is TRBJ1-5, the V gene TRBV3-1 (or the pseudogene TRBV3-2); TRBD1 is a possible D gene (5 bases). Germline V gene data show CDR1 as LGHDT and CDR2 as YNNKEL (reference sequence). CDR3 length: 17 residues. Trimming pared 1 base from V and 1 base from J, leaving 14 bases between. This chain's CDR3 is CASSQGGWGVSNQPQHF. In nucleotides, the CDR3 is TGTGCCAGCAGCCAAGGTGGTTGGGGGGTGAGCAATCAGCCCCAGCATTTT.